Below, 23 T cell receptor beta chains from the same sample are listed, as sequenced in a study of blood T cell repertoires in COVID-19 (dated by TCRdb to the early 2020s). Receptors were amplified or captured by the immunoSEQ multiplex PCR assay. TCRdb provides this immuneACCESS table in a form limited to in-frame rearrangements. Some clones are lacking; in checked studies, under half of them reflect an unresolved V gene, and why the rest are absent is not known. The sample table contains about 220,000 clones; only one count was recorded for roughly 84% of them. The ten largest clones add up to 1.9% of the sample. The sample was peripheral blood. Every receptor here comes from a middle-aged man with active or convalescent COVID-19.

This chain joins TRBV19 and TRBJ1-1, with D uncertain. CDR3 length equals 12 residues. Per germline, CDR1 LNHDA and CDR2 SQIVND (reference sequence). V lost 6 bases, J lost 8 bases, and 13 bases lay in between. The CDR3 nucleotides read TGTGCCAGTAGGATCGGGGAGGTCGAAGCTTTCTTT. It translates to CASRIGEVEAFF.

The rearrangement links TRBV28 to TRBJ2-3, with D maybe TRBD1 (6 bases). Germline CDR1 is MDHEN and CDR2 is SYDVKM. V lost 5 bases and J lost 0, with 15 bases in between. The CDR3 runs 16 residues. The CDR3 bases are TGTGCCAGCAGTACACCCGGACAGCTAAGCACAGATACGCAGTATTTT. It encodes CASSTPGQLSTDTQYF.

J is TRBJ2-3 and V is TRBV20-1, with D hard to call. V was cut by 3 bases and J by 0 bases, with 10 bases left in between. CDR3 length equals 14 residues. Germline V gene lookup returns CDR1 DFQATT and CDR2 SNEGSKA (reference sequence). The CDR3 reads CSASGRISTDTQYF. The DNA for the CDR3 is TGCAGTGCTAGTGGGCGGATCAGCACAGATACGCAGTATTTT.

V gene TRBV10-3 combines with J gene TRBJ1-2, with a tentative D call TRBD1 (5 bases). V lost 4 bases and J 3 bases, leaving 12 bases between the germline ends. Germline CDR1 reads ENHRY; CDR2 reads SYGVKD. The CDR3 contains 14 residues. In DNA form, the CDR3 reads TGTGCCATCAGTGGAAATCAGGGCGACTATGGCTACACCTTC. It encodes CAISGNQGDYGYTF.

This clone has only one observation. CDR3 sequence: CAWSVTGSRETQYF. CDR3 coding DNA: TGTGCCTGGAGTGTAACAGGGTCAAGGGAGACCCAGTACTTC. The V call is TRBV30, the J call TRBJ2-5; D is possibly TRBD1 (6 bases). The CDR3 loop spans 14 amino acids. The germline CDR1 and CDR2 sequences are GTSNPN and SVGIG (reference sequence). The germline V and J ends were trimmed by 0 bases and 5 bases, with 13 bases remaining between them. The whole variable domain, filled in from reference TRBV30 and TRBJ2-5, reads SQTIHQWPATLVQPVGSPLSLECTVEGTSNPNLYWYRQAAGRGLQLLFYSVGIGQISSEVPQNLSASRPQDRQFILSSKKLLLSDSGFYLCAWSVTGSRETQYFGPGTRLLVL.

CDR3 nucleotides: TGTGCCAGTAGACTCCAGGAGGACAGCACTGAAGCTTTCTTT. Translated, it gives CASRLQEDSTEAFF. The V call is TRBV6-5, the J call TRBJ1-1, with D maybe TRBD1 (6 bases). Between the trimmed V and J ends, which lost 9 bases and 4 bases, there was a span of 18 bases. Germline V lookup: CDR1 MNHEY, CDR2 SVGAGI. The CDR3 is made up of 14 amino acids.

This chain uses TRBV7-6 with TRBJ2-7, with 7 positions matching TRBD1. The CDR3 is 14 residues long. Germline trimming cut 5 bases from V and 1 base from J; bases unmatched to any gene: 5. Germline V gene lookup returns CDR1 SGHVS and CDR2 FNYEAQ. CDR3 nucleotide sequence: TGTGCCAGCAGCCGCCGGGACAGATCCTACGAGCAGTACTTC. Translation gives CASSRRDRSYEQYF.

The chain is built from TRBV11-2 and TRBJ1-1, with D perhaps matching TRBD1 (6 bases). Trimming removed 4 bases from V and 8 bases from J, with 23 bases in between. There are 16 residues in the CDR3. The germline gives CDR1 SGHAT, CDR2 FQNNGV. The CDR3 coding sequence is TGTGCCAGCAGCTCCACCCGGACAGAAGGGCCCTTAGAAGCTTTCTTT. Protein product: CASSSTRTEGPLEAFF.

The chain combines TRBV6-2 or TRBV6-3 with TRBJ1-4; D is unclear. Germline V gene data show CDR1 as MNHEY and CDR2 as SVGEGT. The CDR3 is made up of 12 amino acids. Trimming removed 2 bases from V and 11 bases from J, with 9 bases in between. CDR3 in DNA: TGTGCCAGCAGTTACCCCGTCCAGAAACTGTTTTTT. It specifies CASSYPVQKLFF.

This rearrangement joins TRBV6-1 to TRBJ1-3; 10 positions agree with TRBD1. The germline V gene has CDR1 MNHNS and CDR2 SASEGT. The V and J ends lost 2 bases and 4 bases, in that order; junction bases with no gene match: 8. The CDR3 consists of 17 residues. The CDR3 nucleotides are TGTGCCAGCAGTGAAATGACAGGGGGCTTGGGGGGAAACACCATATATTTT. Translated, it gives CASSEMTGGLGGNTIYF.

J is TRBJ1-2 and V is TRBV5-6; tentative D call: TRBD1 (5 bases). CDR1 SGHDT and CDR2 YYEEEE come from the germline V gene. This CDR3 contains 13 residues. V was shortened by 1 base and J by 8 bases, with 12 bases between the two germline ends. CDR3 in amino acids: CASSLSPGQGYTF. For the CDR3, the DNA is TGTGCCAGCAGCTTGAGTCCAGGGCAAGGCTACACCTTC.

This clone has more than one count but fewer than ten. The gene calls are TRBV5-1 and TRBJ1-2; 9 nucleotides match TRBD1. Trimming cost V 2 bases and J 4 bases; bases outside gene matches: 3. CDR3 size: 14 residues. Germline CDR1 is SGHRS and CDR2 is YFSETQ. The CDR3 here is CASSFGTGSYGYTF. In DNA form, the CDR3 reads TGCGCCAGCAGCTTCGGGACAGGGAGCTATGGCTACACCTTC.

This chain links TRBV28 with TRBJ1-2; D gene ambiguous. Per germline, CDR1 MDHEN and CDR2 SYDVKM. There are 12 residues in the CDR3. V dropped 6 bases and J dropped 2 bases, with 7 bases sitting between them. DNA for the CDR3: TGTGCCAGCAGGTACACCAACTATGGCTACACCTTC. Translation gives CASRYTNYGYTF.

The genes are TRBV7-9 and TRBJ1-1; 10 positions agree with TRBD1. The CDR3 length is 15 residues. Germline V gene sequence: CDR1 SEHNR, CDR2 FQNEAQ (reference sequence). The V gene end was trimmed by 3 bases and the J gene end by 1 base; junction bases not matched to a gene: 2. This CDR3 is CASSLGQGKNTEAFF. CDR3 in DNA: TGTGCCAGCAGCTTGGGACAGGGGAAGAACACTGAAGCTTTCTTT.

The V gene is TRBV7-3, the J gene TRBJ2-1; TRBD2 matches 15 bases. V dropped 5 bases and J dropped 6; count of bases not matched to a gene: 2. This CDR3 spans 15 amino acids. Germline-derived CDR1 and CDR2 are SGHTA and FQGTGA. The CDR3 DNA is TGTGCCAGCAGCCAGGGACTAGCGGGGGGCAATGAGCAGTTCTTC. Protein product: CASSQGLAGGNEQFF.

The rearrangement joins TRBV9 to TRBJ2-7, with 7 bases identical to TRBD1. V was clipped by 4 bases and J by 3 bases; unmatched bases: 13. The CDR3 runs to 16 residues. Germline values: CDR1 SGDLS, CDR2 YYNGEE. The CDR3: CASSPRRDREFYEQYF. The CDR3 bases are TGTGCCAGCAGCCCGCGGAGAGACAGGGAATTCTACGAGCAGTACTTC.

Turning to this clone: One end of the junction does not line up with germline, which may come from a read error. The genes are TRBV2 and TRBJ2-7; TRBD1 matches at 8 bases. The CDR3 has 11 amino acids. Germline V gene lookup returns CDR1 SNHLY and CDR2 FYNNEI. The CDR3 region has the DNA TGTGCCAGCAGCGGACAGGGACTGCAGAACTTC. Translation gives CASSGQGLQNF.

The sample holds a few counts of this clone. The chain recombines TRBV6-5 with TRBJ2-7, with D perhaps matching TRBD1 (5 bases). The CDR3 has 14 residues. Per germline, CDR1 MNHEY and CDR2 SVGAGI. V lost 3 bases and J 3 bases, leaving 12 bases between the germline ends. The CDR3 region is CASSYTSGFYEQYF. The CDR3 bases are TGTGCCAGCAGTTATACCTCAGGGTTCTACGAGCAGTACTTC.

V usage is TRBV28 and J usage is TRBJ1-2, with 9 bases lining up with TRBD1. V trimming: 6 bases; J trimming: 4 bases; junction bases outside the gene matches: 6. Germline V gives CDR1 MDHEN, CDR2 SYDVKM. The CDR3 runs 14 residues. CDR3 in DNA: TGTGCCAGCAGCCCACAGGGGGCACTCTATGGCTACACCTTC. Translated, it gives CASSPQGALYGYTF.

This clone was seen once. The rearrangement uses TRBV7-9 and TRBJ2-5; 9 bases align to TRBD1. Looked up from germline, CDR1 is SEHNR and CDR2 is FQNEAQ (reference sequence). With V trimmed by 2 bases and J by 3 bases, 7 bases remained unmatched. The CDR3 has 16 residues. CDR3 bases: TGTGCCAGCAGCTTATATCGTGGGACAGGGAAAGAGACCCAGTACTTC. It is translated as CASSLYRGTGKETQYF.

V usage is TRBV24-1 and J usage is TRBJ1-5; no clear D. Deletions cut 5 bases from V and 0 bases from J, with 10 bases between. Germline assignment: CDR1 KGHDR and CDR2 SFDVKD. The CDR3 extends over 15 amino acids. The CDR3 bases are TGTGCCACCAGTGTAGGAGCCGGTAGCAATCAGCCCCAGCATTTT. This gives the protein CATSVGAGSNQPQHF.

V gene TRBV19 combines with J gene TRBJ1-4; maybe TRBD1 (6 bases). Germline CDR1 LNHDA, CDR2 SQIVND (reference sequence). The V gene lost 5 bases and the J gene lost 2 bases, with 12 bases spanning the gap. The CDR3 runs to 15 residues. The DNA for the CDR3 is TGTGCCAGTAGTTTTCAACAGGGCACTAATGAAAAACTGTTTTTT. It is translated as CASSFQQGTNEKLFF.

The rearrangement links TRBV28 to TRBJ1-5, with 8 nucleotides matching TRBD1. CDR1 and CDR2 (germline): MDHEN, SYDVKM. The CDR3 totals 18 residues. J gave up 0 bases and V 0 bases, and 7 bases lay outside the gene matches. The CDR3 bases are TGTGCCAGCAGTTTATGGGGGACAGGAAGTTATAGCAATCAGCCCCAGCATTTT. This sequence encodes CASSLWGTGSYSNQPQHF.